These 16 T cell receptor beta chains originate from one sample sequenced in a study of cytotoxic CD8 clonotypes in ibrutinib-treated CLL. TCRdb keeps only in-frame clones here, not all; method: immunoSEQ multiplex PCR. The table has about 140,000 clones, approximately 80% seen once. Specimen: PBMCs, collected after 24 months of ibrutinib treatment. The source of these receptors is a human donor with chronic lymphocytic leukemia.

This clone occurred once. The chain employs TRBV18 and TRBJ2-5, with D unclear. From germline, CDR1 is KGHSH and CDR2 LQKENI. This CDR3 comprises 14 residues. V was trimmed by 0 bases and J by 5 bases, leaving 10 bases between them. CDR3 amino acids: CASSPPGGVETQYF. CDR3 DNA: TGTGCCAGCTCACCACCGGGTGGGGTTGAGACCCAGTACTTC.

The chain couples TRBV6-5 to TRBJ2-1; perhaps TRBD2 as D (6 bases). Trimming left V 7 bases short and J 8 bases short, with 18 bases between. The CDR3 extends over 14 amino acids. Germline V gene sequence: CDR1 MNHEY, CDR2 SVGAGI. The CDR3 loop is CASNHPPTSYEQFF. CDR3 coding DNA: TGTGCCAGCAACCACCCTCCGACTAGTTATGAGCAGTTCTTC.

This chain links TRBV28 with TRBJ1-1, with D possibly TRBD1 on 5 matching bases. The CDR3 is 11 amino acids. V was cut by 10 bases and J by 3 bases, with 9 bases left in between. Germline-derived CDR1 and CDR2 are MDHEN and SYDVKM. As DNA, the CDR3 is TGTGCCACCGCGACAGACACTGAAGCTTTCTTT. This sequence encodes CATATDTEAFF.

In DNA, the CDR3 is TGTGCCAGCAGCCAATACGGGGGTGAGCAGTTCTTC. Translation: CASSQYGGEQFF. The V call is TRBV6-1, the J call TRBJ2-1, with D possibly being TRBD2 (6 bases). The CDR3 totals 12 residues. Deletions cut 6 bases from V and 9 bases from J, with 12 bases between. CDR1 is MNHNS and CDR2 is SASEGT in the germline V gene.

V is TRBV21-1 and J is TRBJ2-6. TRBV21-1 is labeled a pseudogene. The CDR3 spans 20 residues. The CDR3 nucleotides are TGTGCCAGCAGCAAAGGGCCGCTGGCGTGGGTTCGATCTGGGGCCAACGTCCTGACTTTC. Its translation is CASSKGPLAWVRSGANVLTF.

The genes are TRBV18 and TRBJ2-7; the D is unclear. The length of the CDR3 is 14 residues. V was shortened by 6 bases and J by 2 bases, with 14 bases between the two germline ends. Germline loops: CDR1 KGHSH, CDR2 LQKENI. The chain's CDR3 is CASSYHPETYEQYF. CDR3 in DNA: TGTGCCAGCTCGTACCATCCGGAGACCTACGAGCAGTACTTC. Full variable domain (missing parts from reference TRBV18 and TRBJ2-7): NAGVMQNPRHLVRRRGQEARLRCSPMKGHSHVYWYRQLPEEGLKFMVYLQKENIIDESGMPKERFSAEFPKEGPSILRIQQVVRGDSAAYFCASSYHPETYEQYFGPGTRLTVT.

The rearrangement uses TRBV6-5 and TRBJ2-3; a weak D match, TRBD1 (6 bases). This CDR3 contains 16 residues. Trimming shortened V by 0 bases and J by 2 bases, and 12 bases separated the two germline ends. Looked up from germline, CDR1 is MNHEY and CDR2 is SVGAGI. CDR3 protein: CASSYSRGTPTDTQYF. CDR3 bases: TGTGCCAGCAGTTACTCGAGGGGGACCCCCACAGATACGCAGTATTTT.

The chain uses TRBV7-3 and TRBJ2-2; tentatively, D is TRBD1 (8 bases). Trimming removed 1 base at V and 3 bases at J, with 21 bases between. The CDR3 length is 19 residues. Germline assignment: CDR1 SGHTA and CDR2 FQGTGA. CDR3 nucleotides: TGTGCCAGCAGCTTAAAGCCCCCGGACAGGGAGGGCCACACCGGGGAGCTGTTTTTT. Translation: CASSLKPPDREGHTGELFF.

The chain combines TRBV11-2 with TRBJ2-5, with 11 bases that match TRBD2. V was clipped by 5 bases and J by 5 bases; unmatched bases: 10. Per germline, CDR1 SGHAT and CDR2 FQNNGV. This CDR3 region has 16 residues. The CDR3 sequence: CASSPLAGGPGETQYF. The CDR3 DNA is TGTGCCAGCAGCCCTCTAGCGGGAGGCCCCGGGGAGACCCAGTACTTC.

This chain joins TRBV28 and TRBJ2-7; D could derive from TRBD1 or TRBD2 (6 bases each). The V gene lost 7 bases and the J gene lost 4 bases, with 20 bases spanning the gap. Looked up from germline, CDR1 is MDHEN and CDR2 is SYDVKM. The CDR3 runs 15 residues. The CDR3 reads CASTPGVGRGYEQYF. For the CDR3, the DNA is TGTGCCAGCACCCCAGGGGTCGGGCGGGGATACGAGCAGTACTTC.

This clone appeared a few times. The gene calls are TRBV5-4 and TRBJ2-5; TRBD1 might be the D (6 bases). CDR1 is SGHNT, CDR2 YYREEE, per germline (reference sequence). The CDR3 is 13 residues long. Between the trimmed V and J ends, which lost 3 bases and 5 bases, there was a span of 11 bases. The CDR3 sequence is CASSSDSHETQYF. The CDR3 DNA reads as TGTGCCAGCAGCTCGGACAGCCATGAGACCCAGTACTTC.

The V gene is TRBV27, the J gene TRBJ2-7; D gene ambiguous. This CDR3 has 11 residues. The germline V gene encodes CDR1 MNHEY and CDR2 SMNVEV (reference sequence). Trimming removed 10 bases at V and 0 bases at J, with 7 bases between. The CDR3 region has the DNA TGTGCCACCGGGTACTCCTACGAGCAGTACTTC. This codes for CATGYSYEQYF.

The chain carries TRBV6-5 and TRBJ2-7; D is possibly TRBD1 (5 bases). CDR3 length: 14 amino acids. CDR1 is MNHEY, CDR2 SVGAGI, per germline. Trimming took off 3 bases at V and 7 bases at J, with 16 bases between the two ends. In nucleotides, the CDR3 is TGTGCCAGCAGTTATTCGCAGGGCCGAAGGGAGCAGTACTTC. As protein: CASSYSQGRREQYF.

The chain carries TRBV6-6 and TRBJ2-5; the D gene is possibly TRBD2 (7 bases). Germline assignment: CDR1 MNHNY and CDR2 SVGAGI (reference sequence). This CDR3 is 14 amino acids long. Trimming removed 6 bases at V and 7 bases at J, with 18 bases between. CDR3 in amino acids: CASSTRGGAWTQYF. The CDR3 nucleotides are TGTGCCAGCAGCACTAGGGGGGGCGCTTGGACCCAGTACTTC.

This clone was counted only a few times. This rearrangement joins TRBV5-4 to TRBJ2-3, with 8 bases lining up with TRBD2. This CDR3 is built from 15 residues. Germline CDR1 SGHNT, CDR2 YYREEE (reference sequence). V shed 4 bases and J 1 base; nucleotides not matched to a gene: 5. CDR3 loop: CASSTGGDGTDTQYF. The CDR3 DNA sequence: TGTGCCAGCAGCACCGGGGGGGACGGCACAGATACGCAGTATTTT.

This clone has only one observation. Other nucleotide sequences in the sample specify the same CDR3. CDR3 in amino acids: CASSIWGGTEAFF. DNA of the CDR3: TGTGCCAGTAGTATCTGGGGAGGCACTGAAGCTTTCTTT. This chain joins TRBV19 and TRBJ1-1; no clear D gene. The CDR3 covers 13 residues. V was trimmed by 3 bases and J by 4 bases, leaving 9 bases between them. Germline CDR1 LNHDA, CDR2 SQIVND (reference sequence).